This entry features one T cell receptor beta chain sequence. Antigen specificity is unknown. The entry originates in a study of shared clonotypes between healthy human individuals. Study in general: The donors, two women and a few men, were aged 18 to 49. General study points: Genetic and exposure-history diversity was limited by the small donor number. Among donors, the sharing of clonotypes was expected to be influenced by sequencing depth.

Unsorted PBMC DNA went through sequencing on ten immunoSEQ deep assay plates. Only in-frame clones appear in the TCRdb table, and some are missing; sequencing was by immunoSEQ multiplex PCR. The profile shows hundreds of thousands of clones, around 78% of them singletons. Germline V gene data show CDR1 as WSHSY and CDR2 as SAAADI. V was pared by 2 bases and J by 11 bases, with 9 bases between. This CDR3 has 11 residues. This TCR was recovered from a woman in her thirties or forties in good health. Some clones in this sample may be carry-over from other donors' samples. The chain combines TRBV10-2 with TRBJ1-1, with TRBD1 as a possible D gene (5 bases). Sequences were obtained from PBMCs. CDR3 nucleotides: TGCGCCAGCAGTGAGGTGGGGGTGGCTTTCTTT. This translates into CASSEVGVAFF.